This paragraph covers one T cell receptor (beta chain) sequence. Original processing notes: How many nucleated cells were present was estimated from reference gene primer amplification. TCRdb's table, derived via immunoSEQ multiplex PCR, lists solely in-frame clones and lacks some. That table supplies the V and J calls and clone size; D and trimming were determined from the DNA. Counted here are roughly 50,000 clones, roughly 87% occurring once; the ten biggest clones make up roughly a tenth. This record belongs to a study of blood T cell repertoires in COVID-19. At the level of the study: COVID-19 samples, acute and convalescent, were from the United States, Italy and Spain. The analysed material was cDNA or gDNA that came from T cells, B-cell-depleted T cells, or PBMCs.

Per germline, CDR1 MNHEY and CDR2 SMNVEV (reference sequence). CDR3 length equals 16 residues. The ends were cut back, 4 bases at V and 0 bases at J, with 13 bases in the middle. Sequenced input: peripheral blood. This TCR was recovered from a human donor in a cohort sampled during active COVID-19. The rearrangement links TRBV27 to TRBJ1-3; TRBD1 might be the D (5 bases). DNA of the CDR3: TGTGCCAGCAGTTCCCGACAGTCTCTCTCTGGAAACACCATATATTTT. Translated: CASSSRQSLSGNTIYF.